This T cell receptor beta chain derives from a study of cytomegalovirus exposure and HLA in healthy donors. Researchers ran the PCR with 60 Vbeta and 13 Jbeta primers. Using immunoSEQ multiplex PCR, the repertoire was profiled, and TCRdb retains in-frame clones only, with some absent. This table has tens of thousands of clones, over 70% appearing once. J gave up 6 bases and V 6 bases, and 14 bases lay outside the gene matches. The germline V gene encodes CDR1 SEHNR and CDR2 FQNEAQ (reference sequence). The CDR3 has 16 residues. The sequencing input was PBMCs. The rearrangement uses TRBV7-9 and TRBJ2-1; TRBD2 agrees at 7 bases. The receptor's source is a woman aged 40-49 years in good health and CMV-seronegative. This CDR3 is CASSPPGEGYGNEQFF. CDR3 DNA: TGTGCCAGCAGTCCTCCGGGGGAGGGGTATGGCAATGAGCAGTTCTTC. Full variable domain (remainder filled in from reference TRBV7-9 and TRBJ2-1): DTGVSQNPRHKITKRGQNVTFRCDPISEHNRLYWYRQTLGQGPEFLTYFQNEAQLEKSRLLSDRFSAERPKGSFSTLEIQRTEQGDSAMYLCASSPPGEGYGNEQFFGPGTRLTVL.